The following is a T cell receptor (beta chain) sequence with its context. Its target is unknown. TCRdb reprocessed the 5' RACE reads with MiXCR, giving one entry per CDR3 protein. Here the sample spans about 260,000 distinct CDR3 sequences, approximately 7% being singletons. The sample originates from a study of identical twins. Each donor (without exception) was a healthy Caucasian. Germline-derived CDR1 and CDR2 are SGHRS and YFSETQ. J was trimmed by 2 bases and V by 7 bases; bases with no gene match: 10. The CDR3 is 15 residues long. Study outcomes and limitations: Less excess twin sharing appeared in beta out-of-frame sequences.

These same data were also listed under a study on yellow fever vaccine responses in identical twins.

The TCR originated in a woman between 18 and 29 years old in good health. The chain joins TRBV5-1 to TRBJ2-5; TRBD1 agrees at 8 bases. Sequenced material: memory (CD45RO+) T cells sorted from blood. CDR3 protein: CASRGTGLGQETQYF. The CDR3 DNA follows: TGCGCCAGCCGAGGGACAGGCCTCGGGCAAGAGACCCAGTACTTC.